Following are 5 T cell receptor beta chains from one sample sequenced in a study of HIV-infected children after antiretroviral therapy interruption. Unique molecular identifiers were included in an RNA-based 3' RACE TCR library. MiXCR was run by TCRdb on the 3' RACE reads, yielding one entry per CDR3 protein. The sample consists of nearly 15,000 distinct CDR3 sequences, under 4% of them appearing once. The treatment here: PENTA 11 planned treatment interruption arm or continuous ART arm. The specimen was CD45RO+ CD8+ T cells from PBMCs, pooled from several time points, collected from a donor given antiretroviral therapy, either interrupted or continuous. As for subset: memory CD8+ CD45RO+ CD45RA- T cells. These receptors were obtained from a pool of human donors with HIV.

This clonotype was recorded at least ten times. The chain combines TRBV27 with TRBJ1-2, with D possibly matching TRBD1 (5 bases). Germline CDR1 is MNHEY and CDR2 is SMNVEV (reference sequence). The CDR3 is 13 residues long. Trimming removed 2 bases from V and 4 bases from J, with 8 bases in between. The CDR3 sequence is CASSLGAPYGYTF. Written as DNA, the CDR3 is TGTGCCAGCAGTTTAGGGGCTCCCTATGGCTACACCTTC.

This clonotype came up many times. This chain joins TRBV3-1 and TRBJ2-2; D not certain. Looked up from germline, CDR1 is LGHDT and CDR2 is YNNKEL (reference sequence). Trimming cost V 1 base and J 2 bases, with 8 bases left between them. The CDR3 is made up of 15 amino acids. The CDR3 spells CASSQATDNTGELFF. As DNA, the CDR3 is TGTGCCAGCAGCCAAGCTACCGATAACACCGGGGAGCTGTTTTTT.

This clonotype has just a few counts. It may be a read error: a sequence one base away is much more abundant. V is TRBV28 and J is TRBJ1-1; D is ambiguous. V was clipped by 6 bases and J by 3 bases, with 17 bases between them. This CDR3 is 15 amino acids long. Germline CDR1 and CDR2: MDHEN and SYDVKM. The CDR3 DNA reads TGTGCCAGCAGCCTTTCCCTCGTTAGGGACACTGAAGCTTTCTTT. Translation gives CASSLSLVRDTEAFF.

This clonotype was found many times. The chain links TRBV7-2 to TRBJ2-5, with 11 bases fitting TRBD2. The V segment lost 5 bases and the J segment 1 base; nucleotides outside the gene matches: 9. This CDR3 has 17 residues. CDR1 is SGHTA, CDR2 FQGNSA, per germline. Here the CDR3 reads CASSPLGGLAGQETQYF. CDR3 sequence (DNA): TGTGCCAGCAGCCCCCTCGGAGGACTAGCGGGCCAAGAGACCCAGTACTTC.

This clonotype was detected many times. CDR3 DNA sequence: TGTGCCACCAGCAGAGATCCGGGCAGGGGTTACACTGAAGCTTTCTTT. It codes for CATSRDPGRGYTEAFF. The J gene is TRBJ1-1, the V gene TRBV15, with D tentatively TRBD1 (6 bases). The CDR3 sequence is 16 residues long. Germline values: CDR1 LNHNV, CDR2 YYDKDF (reference sequence). Trimming took off 0 bases at V and 3 bases at J, with 14 bases between the two ends. The entire variable domain, with the rest obtained from reference TRBV15 and TRBJ1-1, is as follows: DAMVIQNPRYQVTQFGKPVTLSCSQTLNHNVMYWYQQKSSQAPKLLFHYYDKDFNNEADTPDNFQSRRPNTSFCFLDIRSPGLGDTAMYLCATSRDPGRGYTEAFFGQGTRLTVV.